This T cell receptor beta chain derives from a study of blood T cells in healthy people across ages. Primed by a sample-barcoded 5' primer and a J-beta primer mix, a second PCR proceeded for about 7 to 12 cycles. One entry per CDR3 protein results from TCRdb running MiXCR on the 5' RACE reads. The sample carries just under 900,000 distinct CDR3 sequences, about 30% recorded once. V dropped 10 bases and J dropped 4 bases, with 13 bases sitting between them. CDR1 is ENHRY, CDR2 SYGVKD, per germline. The CDR3 is 13 amino acids. The sequencing sample was made of blood. The rearrangement uses TRBV10-3 and TRBJ2-2, with a possible D match to TRBD1 (5 bases). This TCR derives from a woman of 80 years or more in good health. CDR3 sequence: CATAQVPTGELFF. The CDR3 DNA is TGTGCCACGGCACAGGTCCCCACCGGGGAGCTGTTTTTT.